The 24 T cell receptor beta chains reported below all come from one sample, sequenced in a study of identical twins. TCRdb used MiXCR to reprocess the 5' RACE reads, holding one entry per CDR3 protein. The sample has 500,000 to 650,000 distinct CDR3 sequences; around 20% are singletons. These data were likewise used in another study, on yellow fever vaccine responses in identical twins.

Sequenced: CD4+ T cells sorted from blood. The source is a young woman in good health.

This sequence joins TRBV11-2 and TRBJ2-7, with D maybe TRBD2 (6 bases). The CDR3 sequence is 14 residues long. V dropped 2 bases and J dropped 2 bases, with 10 bases sitting between them. Germline-derived CDR1 and CDR2 are SGHAT and FQNNGV. The CDR3 here is CASSLFRETYEQYF. CDR3 DNA sequence: TGTGCCAGCAGCTTATTCCGGGAGACCTACGAGCAGTACTTC. Supplemented by reference TRBV11-2 and TRBJ2-7, the full variable domain reads EAGVAQSPRYKIIEKRQSVAFWCNPISGHATLYWYQQILGQGPKLLIQFQNNGVVDDSQLPKDRFSAERLKGVDSTLKIQPAKLEDSAVYLCASSLFRETYEQYFGPGTRLTVT.

This sequence joins TRBV6-2 or TRBV6-3 and TRBJ1-2, with 8 positions matching TRBD1. V lost 6 bases, J lost 8 bases, and 11 bases stayed unmatched. The CDR3 runs to 14 residues. Germline loops: CDR1 MNHEY, CDR2 SVGEGT. CDR3 nucleotides: TGTGCCAGCAGCCCCCAGGGGGCTTCGCGAGGCTACACCTTC. Residues: CASSPQGASRGYTF.

The sample holds one count of this clonotype. This chain uses TRBV6-1 with TRBJ2-2; D tentatively fits TRBD1 or TRBD2 (6 bases each). V was shortened by 7 bases and J by 7 bases, with 19 bases between the two germline ends. The germline gives CDR1 MNHNS, CDR2 SASEGT. This CDR3 is 15 amino acids long. The CDR3 nucleotides read TGTGCCAGCACCGGAGGGGCAGGGGCGGACGGGGAGCTGTTTTTT. It encodes CASTGGAGADGELFF.

This clonotype has a handful of counts. The rearrangement joins TRBV5-1 to TRBJ2-3; D is perhaps TRBD2 (7 bases). This CDR3 region has 17 residues. The ends were cut back, 4 bases at V and 5 bases at J, with 23 bases in the middle. Germline V gene sequence: CDR1 SGHRS, CDR2 YFSETQ. In DNA, the CDR3 is TGCGCCAGCAGCCCCCCTTCGGGGGGCCTTCGTGAAGATACGCAGTATTTT. Its protein product is CASSPPSGGLREDTQYF.

The chain recombines TRBV2 with TRBJ2-2, with 13 bases that match TRBD2. The CDR3 consists of 16 residues. Germline lookup yields CDR1 SNHLY and CDR2 FYNNEI. J gave up 6 bases and V 6 bases, and 7 bases lay outside the gene matches. CDR3 amino acids: CASRATSGGTSGELFF. The CDR3 DNA reads TGTGCCAGCAGGGCGACTAGCGGGGGGACTTCCGGGGAGCTGTTTTTT.

The chain uses TRBV6-1 and TRBJ2-3; unclear D gene. Germline-derived CDR1 and CDR2 are MNHNS and SASEGT. This CDR3 region has 13 residues. Trimming pared 5 bases from V and 9 bases from J, leaving 15 bases between. Here the CDR3 reads CASSPNTPRTQYF. CDR3 in DNA: TGTGCCAGCAGTCCCAATACACCCCGAACGCAGTATTTT.

This clonotype was detected only a few times. The chain is built from TRBV3-1 and TRBJ2-1; 9 positions match TRBD2. The V segment lost 5 bases and the J segment 9 bases; nucleotides outside the gene matches: 14. Germline V gene sequence: CDR1 LGHDT, CDR2 YNNKEL (reference sequence). This CDR3 spans 16 amino acids. CDR3 in amino acids: CASSFVAGVPLGEQFF. DNA of the CDR3: TGTGCCAGCAGCTTCGTAGCGGGAGTCCCTTTGGGTGAGCAGTTCTTC.

The chain employs TRBV5-1 and TRBJ2-6; 10 bases line up with TRBD2. V lost 4 bases and J lost 2; bases outside the gene matches: 6. Per the germline V gene, CDR1 is SGHRS and CDR2 is YFSETQ. The CDR3 is 17 residues long. CDR3 in DNA: TGCGCCAGCAGCATTTTAGCGGGAGGAGCTGGGGCCAACGTCCTGACTTTC. As protein: CASSILAGGAGANVLTF.

This clonotype was counted between two and nine times. V gene TRBV4-1 combines with J gene TRBJ1-4; D unresolved. V gave up 5 bases and J gave up 7 bases, with 8 bases separating them. This CDR3 has 12 residues. From germline, CDR1 is MGHRA and CDR2 YSYEKL. The CDR3, as DNA: TGCGCCAGCAGCGCTGTGTCTGAAAAACTGTTTTTT. Translated: CASSAVSEKLFF.

This clonotype was seen more than once but under ten times. The chain is built from TRBV9 and TRBJ2-5, with unresolved D. The CDR3 extends over 15 amino acids. V was cut by 3 bases and J by 2 bases, with 14 bases left in between. The germline gives CDR1 SGDLS, CDR2 YYNGEE. This CDR3 reads CASSARGGKQETQYF. The DNA of the CDR3 is TGTGCCAGCAGCGCCCGCGGTGGCAAGCAAGAGACCCAGTACTTC.

This clonotype was counted only a few times. This sequence joins TRBV6-1 and TRBJ2-7, with TRBD2 matching 11 bases. Looked up from germline, CDR1 is MNHNS and CDR2 is SASEGT. Losses at the gene ends were 6 bases for V and 5 bases for J; bases not matched to a gene: 12. CDR3 length: 16 amino acids. The CDR3 here is CASSPIAGGPLHEQYF. In DNA form, the CDR3 reads TGTGCCAGCAGCCCCATAGCGGGAGGGCCCCTCCACGAGCAGTACTTC.

The rearrangement links TRBV18 to TRBJ2-2; D call uncertain. The CDR3 runs to 15 residues. Per the germline V gene, CDR1 is KGHSH and CDR2 is LQKENI. The V end lost 6 bases, the J end lost 1 base, and 12 bases lay between the germline ends. CDR3 residues: CASSPEMVNTGELFF. The CDR3 DNA follows: TGTGCCAGCTCTCCTGAGATGGTGAACACCGGGGAGCTGTTTTTT.

This clonotype was detected only a few times. CDR3 protein: CASSPRQSDTQYF. CDR3 nucleotide sequence: TGTGCCAGCAGCCCGAGACAGTCAGATACGCAGTATTTT. The chain is built from TRBV7-3 and TRBJ2-3, with a tentative D call TRBD1 (5 bases). This CDR3 region has 13 residues. The germline CDR1 and CDR2 sequences are SGHTA and FQGTGA. With 5 bases removed from V and 4 bases from J, the gap between germline ends came to 10 bases.

The rearrangement joins TRBV18 to TRBJ1-1; 7 bases align to TRBD1. The junction had 7 bases not matched to a gene; V was cut back by 1 base and J by 11 bases. The germline V gene encodes CDR1 KGHSH and CDR2 LQKENI. There are 13 residues in the CDR3. CDR3 DNA sequence: TGTGCCAGCTCACCACGGGACAGTCTATGGGCTTTCTTT. This codes for CASSPRDSLWAFF.

The chain carries TRBV28 and TRBJ1-6; 7 nucleotides line up with TRBD1. V shed 5 bases and J 10 bases; nucleotides not matched to a gene: 8. CDR1 and CDR2 from the germline V gene are MDHEN and SYDVKM. This CDR3 contains 14 residues. CDR3 residues: CASSATGVTSPLHF. The CDR3 DNA follows: TGTGCCAGCAGTGCAACAGGGGTTACCTCACCCCTCCACTTT. The full variable domain, its missing parts supplied by reference TRBV28 and TRBJ1-6, is DVKVTQSSRYLVKRTGEKVFLECVQDMDHENMFWYRQDPGLGLRLIYFSYDVKMKEKGDIPEGYSVSREKKERFSLILESASTNQTSMYLCASSATGVTSPLHFGNGTRLTVT.

This clonotype was recorded a few times. V and J are TRBV5-1 and TRBJ2-1; D is undetermined. The CDR3 is 16 amino acids. Per the germline V gene, CDR1 is SGHRS and CDR2 is YFSETQ. V was pared by 0 bases and J by 0 bases, with 10 bases between. The CDR3: CASSLVPESSYNEQFF. CDR3 sequence (DNA): TGCGCCAGCAGCTTGGTCCCGGAGAGCTCCTACAATGAGCAGTTCTTC.

J is TRBJ2-1 and V is TRBV12-3 or TRBV12-4, with D possibly being TRBD2 (6 bases). V was cut by 1 base and J by 4 bases, with 11 bases left in between. This CDR3 region has 15 residues. CDR3 residues: CASSLGGLLYNEQFF. The CDR3 coding sequence is TGTGCCAGCAGTTTAGGGGGACTCCTTTACAATGAGCAGTTCTTC.

This clonotype was seen more than once but under ten times. This CDR3 reads CSARTASNSPLHF. CDR3 DNA sequence: TGCAGTGCTAGGACAGCGAGTAATTCACCCCTCCACTTT. This sequence joins TRBV20-1 and TRBJ1-6; weak D call: TRBD1 (5 bases). Trimming removed 3 bases at V and 6 bases at J, with 9 bases between. The CDR3 extends over 13 amino acids. CDR1 is DFQATT and CDR2 is SNEGSKA in the germline V gene (reference sequence).

V is TRBV6-4 and J is TRBJ2-1; 7 bases agree with TRBD2. The germline gives CDR1 MRHNA, CDR2 SNTAGT. V lost 5 bases, J lost 0 bases, and 4 bases stayed unmatched. This CDR3 region has 15 residues. CDR3 nucleotide sequence: TGTGCCAGCAGTAAGCTAGCGGCCTCCTACAATGAGCAGTTCTTC. Translated, it gives CASSKLAASYNEQFF.

Only a few counts were recorded for this clonotype. The rearrangement uses TRBV9 and TRBJ2-7, with D perhaps given as TRBD1 or TRBD2 (5 bases each). The CDR3 has 15 amino acids. Germline V gene sequence: CDR1 SGDLS, CDR2 YYNGEE. Trimming left V 0 bases short and J 4 bases short, with 14 bases between. As DNA, the CDR3 is TGTGCCAGCAGCGTAGGTGGGGGAGAGAGATACGAGCAGTACTTC. Protein sequence: CASSVGGGERYEQYF.

This clonotype has a handful of counts. The chain uses TRBV2 and TRBJ2-3; TRBD1 might be the D (5 bases). CDR3 length: 16 residues. Germline CDR1 SNHLY, CDR2 FYNNEI. Trimming took 7 bases from V and 1 from J, leaving 18 bases between them. The CDR3 loop is CASNPPGDSRTDTQYF. The DNA for the CDR3 is TGTGCCAGCAACCCACCCGGTGACAGCCGCACAGATACGCAGTATTTT.

Concerning this clonotype: One end of the junction is discordant with germline, which a read error may explain. V is TRBV12-3 or TRBV12-4 and J is TRBJ2-2, with D unclear. The CDR3 has 11 residues. The CDR3: CASGFWGELFF. In nucleotides, the CDR3 is TGTGCCAGCGGTTTCTGGGGGGAGCTGTTTTTT.

The rearrangement joins TRBV20-1 to TRBJ2-1; perhaps TRBD1 as D (6 bases). Germline CDR1 DFQATT, CDR2 SNEGSKA (reference sequence). The V end was cut by 4 bases, the J end by 3 bases, with 10 bases between. This CDR3 is 13 amino acids long. The CDR3 here is CSAKGESYNEQFF. CDR3 nucleotides: TGCAGTGCTAAGGGGGAGAGCTACAATGAGCAGTTCTTC.

The V and J genes are TRBV7-3 and TRBJ2-5; D gene uncertain. Germline V CDR1 and CDR2: SGHTA, FQGTGA. V gave up 1 base and J gave up 2 bases, with 11 bases separating them. The CDR3 runs 15 residues. CDR3 residues: CASSLMGRSQETQYF. In nucleotides, the CDR3 is TGTGCCAGCAGCTTAATGGGCAGGTCGCAAGAGACCCAGTACTTC. Full variable domain (remainder filled in from reference TRBV7-3 and TRBJ2-5): GAGVSQTPSNKVTEKGKYVELRCDPISGHTALYWYRQSLGQGPEFLIYFQGTGAADDSGLPNDRFFAVRPEGSVSTLKIQRTERGDSAVYLCASSLMGRSQETQYFGPGTRLLVL.